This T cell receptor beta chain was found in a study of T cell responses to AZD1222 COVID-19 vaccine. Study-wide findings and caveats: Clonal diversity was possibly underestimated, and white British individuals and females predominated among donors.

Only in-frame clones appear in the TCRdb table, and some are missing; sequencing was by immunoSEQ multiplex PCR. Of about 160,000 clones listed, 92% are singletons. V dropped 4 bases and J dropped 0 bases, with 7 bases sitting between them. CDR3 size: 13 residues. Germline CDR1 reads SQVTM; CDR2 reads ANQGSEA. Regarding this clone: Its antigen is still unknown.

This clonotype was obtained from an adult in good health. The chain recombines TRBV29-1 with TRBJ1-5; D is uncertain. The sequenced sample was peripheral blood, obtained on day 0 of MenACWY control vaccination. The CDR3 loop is CSVGNYSNQPQHF. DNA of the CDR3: TGCAGCGTTGGTAATTATAGCAATCAGCCCCAGCATTTT.